This passage covers 22 T cell receptor beta chains from one sample sequenced in a study of T-cell memory formation after mild COVID-19. TCRdb used MiXCR to reprocess the 5' RACE reads, holding one entry per CDR3 protein. Counted here are nearly 200,000 distinct CDR3 sequences, around 17% occurring once; the ten biggest clones make up roughly 2.4%. Sequencing input: PBMCs or a T cell subset sorted from them (not recorded which). These TCRs come from an adult woman who had mild COVID-19 (a few samples of this study predate the infection). Cell type and time point are not known.

In its sample, this clonotype was seen a few times. The chain couples TRBV7-2 to TRBJ1-1; D gene unclear. Germline CDR1 reads SGHTA; CDR2 reads FQGNSA. CDR3 size: 14 residues. V was pared by 5 bases and J by 0 bases, with 10 bases between. The CDR3 nucleotides read TGTGCCAGCAGCCTCCCCCAGGTGAACACTGAAGCTTTCTTT. Translation: CASSLPQVNTEAFF. Full variable domain (outside the CDR3, taken from reference TRBV7-2 and TRBJ1-1): GAGVSQSPSNKVTEKGKDVELRCDPISGHTALYWYRQSLGQGLEFLIYFQGNSAPDKSGLPSDRFSAERTGGSVSTLTIQRTQQEDSAVYLCASSLPQVNTEAFFGQGTRLTVV.

This chain joins TRBV18 and TRBJ2-1, with D possibly matching TRBD2 (5 bases). CDR1 is KGHSH, CDR2 LQKENI, per germline. Trimming left V 2 bases short and J 13 bases short, with 9 bases between. This CDR3 contains 11 residues. CDR3 sequence: CASSPEGHQFF. The CDR3 DNA follows: TGTGCCAGCTCACCAGAGGGCCACCAGTTCTTC.

This clonotype was counted only a few times. V usage is TRBV12-3 or TRBV12-4 and J usage is TRBJ2-1; D unclear. Trimming cost V 5 bases and J 5 bases, with 16 bases left between them. The CDR3 is 15 amino acids. The CDR3 coding sequence is TGTGCCAGCAGTCTCTCTGGGGTAGTGGACAATGAGCAGTTCTTC. Translation gives CASSLSGVVDNEQFF.

This clonotype turned up a few times. The chain recombines TRBV28 with TRBJ2-3; TRBD2 aligns across 9 bases. The germline V gene has CDR1 MDHEN and CDR2 SYDVKM. Unmatched junction bases numbered 8, after V lost 5 bases and J lost 5 bases. CDR3 size: 15 residues. CDR3 in amino acids: CASSARRGGQDTQYF. DNA for the CDR3: TGTGCCAGCAGTGCCCGGCGGGGGGGCCAAGATACGCAGTATTTT.

The chain links TRBV20-1 to TRBJ2-3, with 13 bases fitting TRBD2. Trimming removed 8 bases from V and 2 bases from J; junction bases left unmatched: 10. CDR3 length: 16 residues. Germline V gene data show CDR1 as DFQATT and CDR2 as SNEGSKA (reference sequence). This CDR3 reads CSTMSGTSGITDTQYF. The CDR3 DNA reads as TGCAGTACCATGTCCGGGACTAGCGGGATCACAGATACGCAGTATTTT.

This clonotype was counted at least ten times. The chain carries TRBV27 and TRBJ2-1, with unresolved D. Germline CDR1 and CDR2: MNHEY and SMNVEV (reference sequence). V lost 0 bases, J lost 4 bases, and 10 bases lay in between. The CDR3 is 15 residues long. The CDR3 DNA reads as TGTGCCAGCAGTTTATCCCCAACGGATTACAATGAGCAGTTCTTC. Amino acid sequence: CASSLSPTDYNEQFF.

The chain employs TRBV5-1 and TRBJ1-1; 8 bases fit TRBD1. The V segment lost 5 bases and the J segment 1 base; nucleotides outside the gene matches: 7. This CDR3 region has 15 residues. Germline CDR1 and CDR2: SGHRS and YFSETQ. The CDR3 here is CASSLGQGWNTEAFF. The DNA for the CDR3 is TGCGCCAGCAGTCTAGGACAGGGTTGGAACACTGAAGCTTTCTTT.

J is TRBJ2-3 and V is TRBV7-6; 7 bases map to TRBD2. CDR1 SGHVS and CDR2 FNYEAQ come from the germline V gene. The length of the CDR3 is 17 residues. The V gene end was trimmed by 3 bases and the J gene end by 3 bases; junction bases not matched to a gene: 12. In nucleotides, the CDR3 is TGTGCCAGCAGCTTCAACCCACGGGAGGCCATTACAGATACGCAGTATTTT. It codes for CASSFNPREAITDTQYF.

This clonotype was seen more than once but under ten times. V usage is TRBV27 and J usage is TRBJ1-6; no clear D gene. Germline CDR1 reads MNHEY; CDR2 reads SMNVEV (reference sequence). Trimming took off 2 bases at V and 0 bases at J, with 17 bases between the two ends. The CDR3 has 19 residues. CDR3 protein: CASSLNFFGYSSYNSPLHF. The DNA of the CDR3 is TGTGCCAGCAGTTTAAACTTTTTTGGGTACAGCTCCTATAATTCACCCCTCCACTTT.

This clonotype was detected ten times or more. V and J are TRBV20-1 and TRBJ2-3; 11 positions match TRBD2. With V trimmed by 3 bases and J by 4 bases, 6 bases remained unmatched. The CDR3 has 15 amino acids. Per the germline V gene, CDR1 is DFQATT and CDR2 is SNEGSKA (reference sequence). The CDR3 sequence is CSASSGGAGSDTQYF. The CDR3 nucleotides read TGCAGTGCTAGTAGCGGGGGGGCCGGGTCAGATACGCAGTATTTT.

The chain couples TRBV14 to TRBJ2-3; 8 nucleotides align to TRBD2. Germline V CDR1 and CDR2: SGHDN, FVKESK. The CDR3 loop spans 16 amino acids. Germline trimming cut 2 bases from V and 0 bases from J; bases unmatched to any gene: 4. The CDR3 reads CASSQTSGISTDTQYF. For the CDR3, the DNA is TGTGCCAGCAGCCAAACTAGCGGTATTAGCACAGATACGCAGTATTTT.

The chain recombines TRBV7-7 with TRBJ2-2, with unresolved D. This CDR3 is 13 amino acids long. The germline V gene encodes CDR1 SSHAT and CDR2 FNYEAQ (reference sequence). V lost 5 bases, J lost 7 bases, and 11 bases lay in between. The DNA for the CDR3 is TGTGCCAGCAGCCCTGACCTTAGCGGGGAGCTGTTTTTT. Protein product: CASSPDLSGELFF.

This clonotype appeared a few times. V gene TRBV7-6 combines with J gene TRBJ2-7; D might be TRBD2 (5 bases). Germline loops: CDR1 SGHVS, CDR2 FNYEAQ. V was clipped by 5 bases and J by 0 bases, with 14 bases between them. CDR3 size: 15 residues. The CDR3 DNA sequence: TGTGCCAGCAGCAAGGATACGGGATTCTCCTACGAGCAGTACTTC. Its translation: CASSKDTGFSYEQYF.

V usage is TRBV5-1 and J usage is TRBJ2-6, with 7 bases aligning to TRBD1. Germline-derived CDR1 and CDR2 are SGHRS and YFSETQ. J was trimmed by 0 bases and V by 0 bases; bases with no gene match: 6. This CDR3 has 18 residues. The CDR3 coding sequence is TGCGCCAGCAGCTTGGGTGACAGGGTACTCTCTGGGGCCAACGTCCTGACTTTC. It specifies CASSLGDRVLSGANVLTF. Full variable domain (missing parts from reference TRBV5-1 and TRBJ2-6): KAGVTQTPRYLIKTRGQQVTLSCSPISGHRSVSWYQQTPGQGLQFLFEYFSETQRNKGNFPGRFSGRQFSNSRSEMNVSTLELGDSALYLCASSLGDRVLSGANVLTFGAGSRLTVL.

The V call is TRBV5-1, the J call TRBJ2-3; D is possibly TRBD1 or TRBD2 (6 bases each). The CDR3 runs 15 residues. Trimming left V 1 base short and J 5 bases short, with 14 bases between. Germline V CDR1 and CDR2: SGHRS, YFSETQ. This CDR3 is CASSLMGGRGDTQYF. The CDR3 coding sequence is TGCGCCAGCAGCTTGATGGGGGGCCGGGGAGATACGCAGTATTTT.

The chain has TRBV18 and TRBJ1-1; D unresolved. Germline CDR1 is KGHSH and CDR2 is LQKENI. The ends were cut back, 4 bases at V and 3 bases at J, with 6 bases in the middle. This CDR3 has 12 residues. CDR3: CASSQIYTEAFF. In DNA, the CDR3 is TGTGCCAGCTCACAAATTTACACTGAAGCTTTCTTT. The variable domain in full, completed from reference TRBV18 and TRBJ1-1, reads NAGVMQNPRHLVRRRGQEARLRCSPMKGHSHVYWYRQLPEEGLKFMVYLQKENIIDESGMPKERFSAEFPKEGPSILRIQQVVRGDSAAYFCASSQIYTEAFFGQGTRLTVV.

This clonotype appeared a few times. The rearrangement joins TRBV20-1 to TRBJ1-4; D remains unclear. Germline CDR1 DFQATT, CDR2 SNEGSKA (reference sequence). Trimming shortened V by 2 bases and J by 4 bases, and 5 bases separated the two germline ends. The CDR3 totals 12 residues. The CDR3 region is CSARSVNEKLFF. The CDR3 nucleotides read TGCAGTGCTAGATCGGTTAATGAAAAACTGTTTTTT.

This clonotype appeared a few times. The chain links TRBV7-2 to TRBJ2-5, with a possible D match to TRBD1 (7 bases). The germline V and J ends were trimmed by 2 bases and 2 bases, with 9 bases remaining between them. This CDR3 has 14 amino acids. Germline values: CDR1 SGHTA, CDR2 FQGNSA. DNA for the CDR3: TGTGCCAGCAGCTTACAGGGGGGACAAGAGACCCAGTACTTC. Protein sequence: CASSLQGGQETQYF.

This clonotype was found a few times. This chain joins TRBV10-3 and TRBJ1-3; D not certain. The CDR3 spans 11 residues. Trimming removed 4 bases at V and 4 bases at J, with 2 bases between. Germline lookup yields CDR1 ENHRY and CDR2 SYGVKD. The CDR3 nucleotides are TGTGCCATCAGTGGAGGAAACACCATATATTTT. Its translation is CAISGGNTIYF.

The chain combines TRBV18 with TRBJ1-2; 8 bases map to TRBD1. CDR3 size: 17 residues. Germline CDR1 KGHSH, CDR2 LQKENI. V was clipped by 2 bases and J by 3 bases; unmatched bases: 11. The CDR3 loop is CASSPELAGGAHYGYTF. The CDR3, as DNA: TGTGCCAGCTCACCAGAGCTTGCAGGGGGCGCCCACTATGGCTACACCTTC.

The table lists this clonotype with a few counts. The V call is TRBV24-1, the J call TRBJ2-5; a possible D gene is TRBD2 (5 bases). V shed 12 bases and J shed 3 bases, with 16 bases lying between them. CDR1 KGHDR and CDR2 SFDVKD come from the germline V gene. The CDR3 runs to 13 residues. The CDR3 region is CASARAAKETQYF. CDR3 nucleotides: TGTGCCTCCGCAAGAGCGGCCAAAGAGACCCAGTACTTC.

V and J are TRBV27 and TRBJ2-5; the match to TRBD2 covers 11 bases. Unmatched junction bases numbered 8, after V lost 0 bases and J lost 5 bases. The CDR3 is 17 residues long. CDR1 MNHEY and CDR2 SMNVEV come from the germline V gene (reference sequence). The CDR3 protein is CASSLSKLAGARETQYF. In DNA form, the CDR3 reads TGTGCCAGCAGTTTATCAAAACTAGCGGGAGCTCGGGAGACCCAGTACTTC.